This TCR beta chain derives from a study of cytomegalovirus exposure and HLA in healthy donors. Study conclusions and caveats: Presence/absence results assume similar sequencing depth per donor, which may not hold. Highly shared variants forming one cluster were likely a sequencing artifact.

A remark on this clone: Its antigen is not identified.

Those who donated were healthy bone marrow donors. Nominally healthy donors were sampled, though unrecorded immune exposures were likely. The germline V and J ends were trimmed by 5 bases and 4 bases, with 14 bases remaining between them. The CDR3 extends over 14 amino acids. Germline loops: CDR1 SGHTA, CDR2 FQGNSA. 13 Jbeta primers and 60 Vbeta primers were used for the PCR. Profiled with immunoSEQ multiplex PCR; TCRdb holds only in-frame clones, not every one. The repertoire table contains more than 95,000 clones. The chain carries TRBV7-2 and TRBJ1-2; no definite D call. The sequence came from a man aged 35 to 55 in good health and CMV-seronegative. Sequencing input: PBMCs. CDR3 nucleotides: TGTGCCAGCAGCCAAAAGCAGGTGTCCTATGGCTACACCTTC. This translates into CASSQKQVSYGYTF.